The TCR beta chain under discussion was sequenced for a study of T cell repertoires in cytomegalovirus infection. In the study overall: Both CMV infection and a matching HLA type were indicated by public TCR beta signatures.

The V gene's germline CDR1 is MNHEY and CDR2 SVGEGT. V was cut by 2 bases and J by 4 bases, with 9 bases left in between. This CDR3 contains 13 residues. Overall study findings and caveats: Pooled public TCR beta family frequency picked out CMV carriers with the relevant HLA. The ex vivo response was dominated by HLA-C-restricted CMV-specific TCR beta clonotypes.

Details on this clonotype: No antigen is known for it.

TCRdb called the reads again in MiXCR, with one record for every CDR3 protein. The table has 150,000 to 200,000 distinct CDR3 sequences, about a sixth seen once. This sequence joins TRBV6-2 or TRBV6-3 and TRBJ2-7; D not certain. Sequenced input: CD8+ T cells from PBMCs. The source of this sequence is a human donor in good health (CMV status not recorded). Some clones in this sample may be carry-over from other donors' samples. CDR3 DNA sequence: TGTGCCAGCAGTTACGGGCTTCATTACGAGCAGTACTTC. Protein sequence: CASSYGLHYEQYF.